This entry concerns a single T cell receptor beta chain. Germline V gene lookup returns CDR1 MDHEN and CDR2 SYDVKM. Trimming left V 3 bases short and J 10 bases short, with 15 bases between. This CDR3 is built from 13 residues. This entry belongs to a study of OX40 agonist ivuxolimab in advanced cancers. Study as a whole: The treatment was a fully human IgG2 OX40 agonist, ivuxolimab. A mean age of roughly 60 years, range roughly 23 to 79, was recorded, and approximately 79% were male.

Profiled with immunoSEQ multiplex PCR; TCRdb holds only in-frame clones, not every one. The data contain 50,000 to 65,000 clones, roughly 90% of them singletons. The sequence derives from an adult with an advanced solid tumor such as melanoma, head and neck, liver or kidney cancer. This specimen was CD4+ or CD8+ T cells sorted from blood, taken in a trial of the OX40 agonist ivuxolimab. The chain couples TRBV28 to TRBJ1-2, with a weak D call TRBD1 (6 bases). The CDR3 bases are TGTGCCAGCAGTTTTCCAGGGGCTCAATCCTACACCTTC. This gives the protein CASSFPGAQSYTF.